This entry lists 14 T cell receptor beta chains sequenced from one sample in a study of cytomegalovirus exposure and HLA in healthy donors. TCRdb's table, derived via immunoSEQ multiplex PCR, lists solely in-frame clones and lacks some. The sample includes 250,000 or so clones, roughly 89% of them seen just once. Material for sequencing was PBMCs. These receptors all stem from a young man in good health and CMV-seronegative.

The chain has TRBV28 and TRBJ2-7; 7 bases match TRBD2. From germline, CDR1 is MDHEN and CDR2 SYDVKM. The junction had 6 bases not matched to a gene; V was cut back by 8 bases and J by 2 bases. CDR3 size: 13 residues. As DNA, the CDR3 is TGTGCCAGCCGCGCGGGGGAAGCCTACGAGCAGTACTTC. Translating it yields CASRAGEAYEQYF.

The CDR3 sequence: CASRSTGESNQPQHF. CDR3 in DNA: TGTGCCAGCAGGTCCACAGGGGAGAGCAATCAGCCCCAGCATTTT. The chain is built from TRBV6-6 and TRBJ1-5; TRBD1 aligns across 7 bases. There are 15 residues in the CDR3. CDR1 MNHNY and CDR2 SVGAGI come from the germline V gene (reference sequence). The V segment lost 6 bases and the J segment 1 base; nucleotides outside the gene matches: 6.

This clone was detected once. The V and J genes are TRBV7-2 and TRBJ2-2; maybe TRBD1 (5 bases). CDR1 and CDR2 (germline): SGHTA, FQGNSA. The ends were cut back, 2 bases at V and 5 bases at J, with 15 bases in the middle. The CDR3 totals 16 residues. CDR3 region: CASSLLAGLGTGELFF. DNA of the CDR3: TGTGCCAGCAGCTTATTAGCAGGGCTGGGGACCGGGGAGCTGTTTTTT.

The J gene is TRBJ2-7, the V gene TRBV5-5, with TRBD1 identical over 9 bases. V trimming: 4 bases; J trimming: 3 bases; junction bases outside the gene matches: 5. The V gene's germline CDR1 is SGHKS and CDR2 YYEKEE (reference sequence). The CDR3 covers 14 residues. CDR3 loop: CASSITGGHYEQYF. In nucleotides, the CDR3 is TGTGCCAGCAGCATCACAGGGGGCCACTACGAGCAGTACTTC.

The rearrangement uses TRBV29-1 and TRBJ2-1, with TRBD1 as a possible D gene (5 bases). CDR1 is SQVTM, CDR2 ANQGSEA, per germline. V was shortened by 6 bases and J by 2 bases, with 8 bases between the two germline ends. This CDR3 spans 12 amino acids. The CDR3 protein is CSVNRPYNEQFF. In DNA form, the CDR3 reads TGCAGCGTAAACAGGCCCTACAATGAGCAGTTCTTC.

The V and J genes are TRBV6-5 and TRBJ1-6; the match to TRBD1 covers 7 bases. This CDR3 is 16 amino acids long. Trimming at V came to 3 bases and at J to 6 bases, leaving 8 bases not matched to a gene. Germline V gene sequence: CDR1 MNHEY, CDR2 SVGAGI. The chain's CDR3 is CASSYKRRGLNSPLHF. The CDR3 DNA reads TGTGCCAGCAGTTATAAGCGGAGGGGGCTTAATTCACCCCTCCACTTT.

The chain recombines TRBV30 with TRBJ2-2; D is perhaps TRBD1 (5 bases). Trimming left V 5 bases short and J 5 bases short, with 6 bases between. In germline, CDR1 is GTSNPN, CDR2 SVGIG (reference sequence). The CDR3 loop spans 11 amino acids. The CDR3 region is CAWQGTGELFF. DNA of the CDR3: TGTGCCTGGCAGGGAACCGGGGAGCTGTTTTTT.

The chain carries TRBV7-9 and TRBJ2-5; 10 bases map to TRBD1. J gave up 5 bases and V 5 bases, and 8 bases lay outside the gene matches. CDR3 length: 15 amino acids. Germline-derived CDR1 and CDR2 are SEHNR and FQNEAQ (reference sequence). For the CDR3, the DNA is TGTGCCAGCAGCCATCGACAGGGGGCTAAGGAGACCCAGTACTTC. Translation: CASSHRQGAKETQYF.

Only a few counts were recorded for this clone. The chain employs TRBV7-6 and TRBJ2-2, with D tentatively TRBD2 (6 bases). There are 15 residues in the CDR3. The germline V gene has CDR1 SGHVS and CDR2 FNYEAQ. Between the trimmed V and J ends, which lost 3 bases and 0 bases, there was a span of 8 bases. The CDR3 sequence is CASSLAGTNTGELFF. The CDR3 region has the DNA TGTGCCAGCAGCTTGGCGGGGACGAACACCGGGGAGCTGTTTTTT. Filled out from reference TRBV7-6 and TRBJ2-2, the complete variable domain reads GAGVSQSPRYKVTKRGQDVALRCDPISGHVSLYWYRQALGQGPEFLTYFNYEAQQDKSGLPNDRFSAERPEGSISTLTIQRTEQRDSAMYRCASSLAGTNTGELFFGEGSRLTVL.

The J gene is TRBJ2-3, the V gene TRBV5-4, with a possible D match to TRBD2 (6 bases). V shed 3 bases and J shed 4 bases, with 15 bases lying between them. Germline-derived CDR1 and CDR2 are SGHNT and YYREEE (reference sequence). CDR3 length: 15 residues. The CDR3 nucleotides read TGTGCCAGCAGCTGGGACTGGGGGGTAGCAGATACGCAGTATTTT. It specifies CASSWDWGVADTQYF.

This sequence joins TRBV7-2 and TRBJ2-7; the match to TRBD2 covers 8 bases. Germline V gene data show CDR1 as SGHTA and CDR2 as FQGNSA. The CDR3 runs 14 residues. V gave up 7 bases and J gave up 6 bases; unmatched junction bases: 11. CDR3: CASTTPGLVAEQYF. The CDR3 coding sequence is TGTGCCAGCACCACTCCGGGACTAGTTGCCGAGCAGTACTTC.

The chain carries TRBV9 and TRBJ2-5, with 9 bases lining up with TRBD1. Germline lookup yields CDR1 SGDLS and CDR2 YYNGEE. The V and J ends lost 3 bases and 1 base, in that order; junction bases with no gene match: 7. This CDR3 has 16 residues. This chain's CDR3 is CASSEDRGIRQETQYF. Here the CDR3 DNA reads TGTGCCAGCAGCGAGGACAGGGGAATCCGCCAAGAGACCCAGTACTTC.

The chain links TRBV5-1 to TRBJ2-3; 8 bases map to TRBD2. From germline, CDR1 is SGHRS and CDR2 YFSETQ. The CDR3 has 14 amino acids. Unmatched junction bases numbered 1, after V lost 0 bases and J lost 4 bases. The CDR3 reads CASSLEREPDTQYF. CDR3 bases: TGCGCCAGCAGCTTGGAGCGGGAGCCAGATACGCAGTATTTT.

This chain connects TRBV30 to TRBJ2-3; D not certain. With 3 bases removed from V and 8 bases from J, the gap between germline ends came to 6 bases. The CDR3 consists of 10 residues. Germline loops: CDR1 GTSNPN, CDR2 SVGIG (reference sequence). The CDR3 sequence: CAWSRLTQYF. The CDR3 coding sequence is TGTGCCTGGAGCAGACTTACGCAGTATTTT.